Presented here are 9 T cell receptor beta chains from one specimen sequenced in a study of cytomegalovirus exposure and HLA in healthy donors. Researchers ran the PCR with 60 Vbeta and 13 Jbeta primers. Clones were read by immunoSEQ multiplex PCR, and TCRdb kept only the in-frame ones, dropping some. This sample has tens of thousands of clones; roughly 73% occur once, and the top ten carry roughly 2.2%. What was sequenced was PBMCs. The receptors shown here come from a middle-aged man in good health and CMV-seronegative.

V and J are TRBV27 and TRBJ2-1, with 10 positions matching TRBD2. Trimming removed 5 bases from V and 2 bases from J; junction bases left unmatched: 6. The CDR3 is 16 amino acids. CDR1 is MNHEY, CDR2 SMNVEV, per germline (reference sequence). For the CDR3, the DNA is TGTGCCAGCAGTGTCAGCGGGAGGGTCACCTACAATGAGCAGTTCTTC. Its translation is CASSVSGRVTYNEQFF.

The chain carries TRBV28 and TRBJ2-1; a possible D gene is TRBD2 (5 bases). This CDR3 contains 12 residues. Germline V CDR1 and CDR2: MDHEN, SYDVKM. Trimming removed 3 bases at V and 12 bases at J, with 12 bases between. CDR3 in DNA: TGTGCCAGCAGTTTTAACCGGGGTCGGCAGTTCTTC. Translation gives CASSFNRGRQFF.

In nucleotides, the CDR3 is TGTGCCAGCAGCTTAAACCGGGACAGGAGATTCTATGGCTACACCTTC. Translated, it gives CASSLNRDRRFYGYTF. The rearrangement links TRBV5-8 to TRBJ1-2, with 8 bases lining up with TRBD1. With V trimmed by 2 bases and J by 4 bases, 10 bases remained unmatched. The germline V gene has CDR1 SGHTS and CDR2 YDEGEE. The CDR3 spans 16 residues.

The rearrangement links TRBV30 to TRBJ2-1; 12 positions match TRBD2. CDR3 length equals 17 residues. The germline V gene has CDR1 GTSNPN and CDR2 SVGIG (reference sequence). Trimming at V came to 3 bases and at J to 3 bases, leaving 9 bases not matched to a gene. The CDR3 region is CAWSRRLAGALYNEQFF. The CDR3 DNA follows: TGTGCCTGGAGCCGAAGACTAGCGGGAGCCCTCTACAATGAGCAGTTCTTC.

The V gene is TRBV19, the J gene TRBJ2-3, with D unresolved. Trimming left V 4 bases short and J 4 bases short, with 12 bases between. The length of the CDR3 is 14 residues. Germline CDR1 LNHDA, CDR2 SQIVND (reference sequence). The CDR3 DNA follows: TGTGCCAGTAGTACCGGTGCCCTCCCAGATACGCAGTATTTT. Its protein is CASSTGALPDTQYF. The whole variable domain, filled in from reference TRBV19 and TRBJ2-3, reads DGGITQSPKYLFRKEGQNVTLSCEQNLNHDAMYWYRQDPGQGLRLIYYSQIVNDFQKGDIAEGYSVSREKKESFPLTVTSAQKNPTAFYLCASSTGALPDTQYFGPGTRLTVL.

The chain uses TRBV5-5 and TRBJ2-3; 10 bases line up with TRBD2. The length of the CDR3 is 16 residues. Trimming at V came to 0 bases and at J to 3 bases, leaving 4 bases not matched to a gene. Per germline, CDR1 SGHKS and CDR2 YYEKEE (reference sequence). The CDR3 bases are TGTGCCAGCAGCTTGGAGGGACTAGCGATTACAGATACGCAGTATTTT. The encoded protein is CASSLEGLAITDTQYF.

This sequence joins TRBV5-4 and TRBJ2-7; 14 positions match TRBD2. The J segment lost 7 bases and the V segment lost 3 bases, leaving 9 bases of the junction unmatched. The germline CDR1 and CDR2 sequences are SGHNT and YYREEE (reference sequence). The CDR3 sequence is 16 residues long. The CDR3, as DNA: TGTGCCAGCAGCTACGGGGGACTAGCGGGAGCGGAAGAGCAGTACTTC. This codes for CASSYGGLAGAEEQYF.

The chain recombines TRBV15 with TRBJ1-5; a weak D match, TRBD1 (5 bases). Trimming shortened V by 5 bases and J by 12 bases, and 11 bases separated the two germline ends. Germline-derived CDR1 and CDR2 are LNHNV and YYDKDF (reference sequence). The CDR3 is made up of 11 amino acids. The CDR3 nucleotides read TGTGCCACCAGCTTGCAGGGCAACCAGCATTTT. It yields the protein CATSLQGNQHF.

The chain joins TRBV6-1 to TRBJ2-7; 8 bases align to TRBD2. V lost 10 bases and J lost 2; bases outside the gene matches: 7. Germline CDR1 MNHNS, CDR2 SASEGT. CDR3 length: 13 residues. The DNA of the CDR3 is TGTGCCACTCACCGGGGGGGAACCTACGAGCAGTACTTC. The encoded protein is CATHRGGTYEQYF.